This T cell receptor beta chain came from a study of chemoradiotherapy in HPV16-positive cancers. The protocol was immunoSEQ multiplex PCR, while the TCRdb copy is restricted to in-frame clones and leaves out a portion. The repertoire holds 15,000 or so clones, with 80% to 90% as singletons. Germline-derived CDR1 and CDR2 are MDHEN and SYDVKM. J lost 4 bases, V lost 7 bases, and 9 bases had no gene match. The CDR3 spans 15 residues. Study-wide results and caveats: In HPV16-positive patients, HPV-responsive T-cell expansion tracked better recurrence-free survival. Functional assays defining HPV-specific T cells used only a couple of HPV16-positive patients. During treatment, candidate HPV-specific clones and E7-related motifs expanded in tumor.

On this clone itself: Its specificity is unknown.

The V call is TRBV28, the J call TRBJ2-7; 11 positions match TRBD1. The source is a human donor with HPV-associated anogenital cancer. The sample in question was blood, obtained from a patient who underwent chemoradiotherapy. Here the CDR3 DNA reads TGTGCCAGCATCACGAAGGGACAGGGGGGTTACGAGCAGTACTTC. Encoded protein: CASITKGQGGYEQYF.